This T cell receptor beta chain was retrieved from a study of CD8+CD57+ T cells in acquired aplastic anemia. The overall study: When averaged, DNA from sorted CD4+ and CD8+ cells came to approximately 3 ug.

Only a few counts were recorded for this clonotype. Antigen unknown. Looked up from germline, CDR1 is LNHDA and CDR2 is SQIVND (reference sequence). V shed 5 bases and J 6 bases; nucleotides not matched to a gene: 5. This CDR3 contains 13 residues. Study-wide results and limits: The number of CD8+ CDR3 sequences shared by patients and controls was twenty-nine. CD8+ Simpson's diversity did not differ significantly between patients and controls.

The use of genomic DNA as template underpinned the TCR beta VDJ and CDR3 profiling. TCRdb processed the reads anew with MiXCR; each CDR3 protein has one entry. The sample lists about 160,000 distinct CDR3 sequences, around 50% seen once, with approximately 2.9% in the top ten. All patients picked for sequencing had shown, by flow cytometry, an expansion of CD8+CD57+ cells. Every one of the patients had aplastic anemia (severe, acquired). The chain couples TRBV19 to TRBJ2-7; 9 bases fit TRBD1. The sample was sorted CD4+, CD8+, or CD8+CD57+ T cells (not recorded which) from PBMCs. The sequence was obtained from a human donor with aplastic anemia. CDR3 sequence (DNA): TGTGCCAGTAGTCCTCGGGACAGGGTCGAGCAGTACTTC. Protein sequence: CASSPRDRVEQYF.